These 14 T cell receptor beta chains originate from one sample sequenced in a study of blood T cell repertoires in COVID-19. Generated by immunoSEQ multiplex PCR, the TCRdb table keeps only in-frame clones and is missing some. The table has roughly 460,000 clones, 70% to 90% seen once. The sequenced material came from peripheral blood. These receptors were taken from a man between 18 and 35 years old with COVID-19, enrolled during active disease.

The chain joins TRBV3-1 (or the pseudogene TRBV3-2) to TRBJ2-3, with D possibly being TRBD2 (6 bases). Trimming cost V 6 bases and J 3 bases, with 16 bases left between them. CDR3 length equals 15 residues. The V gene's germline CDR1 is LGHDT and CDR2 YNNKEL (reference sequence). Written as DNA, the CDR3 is TGTGCCAGCAGACTTTATCTTCGGGAGACAGATACGCAGTATTTT. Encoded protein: CASRLYLRETDTQYF.

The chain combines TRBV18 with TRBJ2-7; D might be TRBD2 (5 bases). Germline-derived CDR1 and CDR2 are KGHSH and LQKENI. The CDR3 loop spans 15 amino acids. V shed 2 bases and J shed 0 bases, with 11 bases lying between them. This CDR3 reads CASSPVSVSSYEQYF. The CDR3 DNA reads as TGTGCCAGCTCACCAGTTAGCGTGAGCTCCTACGAGCAGTACTTC.

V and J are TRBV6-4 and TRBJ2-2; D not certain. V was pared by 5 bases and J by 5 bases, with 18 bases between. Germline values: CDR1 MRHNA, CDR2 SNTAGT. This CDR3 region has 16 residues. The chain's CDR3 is CASSNSNYYETGELFF. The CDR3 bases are TGTGCCAGCAGTAATAGTAACTATTACGAGACCGGGGAGCTGTTTTTT.

The DNA for the CDR3 is TGTGCCAGCACCGACTATGGGGGCTTCAGCGAGCAGTACTTC. Its protein is CASTDYGGFSEQYF. The chain carries TRBV11-3 and TRBJ2-7; D possibly corresponds to TRBD1 (6 bases). The CDR3 consists of 14 residues. Germline V gene data show CDR1 as SGHNT and CDR2 as YENEEA. The germline V and J ends were trimmed by 7 bases and 6 bases, with 19 bases remaining between them.

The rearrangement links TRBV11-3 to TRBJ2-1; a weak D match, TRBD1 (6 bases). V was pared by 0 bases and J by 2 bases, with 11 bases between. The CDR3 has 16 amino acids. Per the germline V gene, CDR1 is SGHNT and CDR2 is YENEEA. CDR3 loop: CASSLDFRQAYNEQFF. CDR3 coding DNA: TGTGCCAGCAGCTTAGATTTTCGACAGGCCTACAATGAGCAGTTCTTC.

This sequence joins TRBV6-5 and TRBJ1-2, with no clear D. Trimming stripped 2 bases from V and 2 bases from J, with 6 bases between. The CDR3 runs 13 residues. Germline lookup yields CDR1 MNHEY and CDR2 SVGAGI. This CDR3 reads CASSYVQNYGYTF. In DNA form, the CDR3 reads TGTGCCAGCAGTTACGTCCAGAACTATGGCTACACCTTC.

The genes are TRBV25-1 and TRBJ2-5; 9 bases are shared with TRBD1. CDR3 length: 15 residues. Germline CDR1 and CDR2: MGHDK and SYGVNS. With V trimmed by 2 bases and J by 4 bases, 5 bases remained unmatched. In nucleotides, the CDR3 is TGTGCCAGCAGTGAACGCGGGACAGGGAGAGAGACCCAGTACTTC. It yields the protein CASSERGTGRETQYF.

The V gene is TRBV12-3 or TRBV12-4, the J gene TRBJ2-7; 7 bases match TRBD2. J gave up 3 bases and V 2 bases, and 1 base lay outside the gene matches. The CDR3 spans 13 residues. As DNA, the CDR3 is TGTGCCAGCAGTTTAAGCGGGAACTACGAGCAGTACTTC. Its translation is CASSLSGNYEQYF.

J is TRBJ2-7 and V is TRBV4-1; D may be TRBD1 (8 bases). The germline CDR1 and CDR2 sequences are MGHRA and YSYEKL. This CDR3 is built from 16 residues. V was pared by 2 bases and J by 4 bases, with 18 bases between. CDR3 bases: TGCGCCAGCAGCCAAACCTTCGGACAGGGAGGGTACGAGCAGTACTTC. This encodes CASSQTFGQGGYEQYF.

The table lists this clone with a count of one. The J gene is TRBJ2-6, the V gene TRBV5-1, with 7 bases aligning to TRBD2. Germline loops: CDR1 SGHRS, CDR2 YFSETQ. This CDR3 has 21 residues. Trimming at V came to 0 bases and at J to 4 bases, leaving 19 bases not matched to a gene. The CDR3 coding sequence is TGCGCCAGCAGCTTGGTCGTGGCGGGGGACCCTCCCCTCCCGGGGGCCAACGTCCTGACTTTC. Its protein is CASSLVVAGDPPLPGANVLTF.

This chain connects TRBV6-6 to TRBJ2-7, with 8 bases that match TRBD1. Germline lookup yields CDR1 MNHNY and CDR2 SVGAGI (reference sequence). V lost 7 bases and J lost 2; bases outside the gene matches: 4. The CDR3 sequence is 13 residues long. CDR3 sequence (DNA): TGTGCCAGCAAGGGGACAGGAGCCTACGAGCAGTACTTC. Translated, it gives CASKGTGAYEQYF.

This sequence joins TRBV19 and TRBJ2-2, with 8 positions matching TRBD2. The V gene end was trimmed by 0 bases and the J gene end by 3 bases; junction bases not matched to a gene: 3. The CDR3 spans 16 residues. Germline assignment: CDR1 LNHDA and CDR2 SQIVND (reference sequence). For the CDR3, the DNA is TGTGCCAGTAGTATAGATACAGCGGGAGACACCGGGGAGCTGTTTTTT. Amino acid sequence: CASSIDTAGDTGELFF.

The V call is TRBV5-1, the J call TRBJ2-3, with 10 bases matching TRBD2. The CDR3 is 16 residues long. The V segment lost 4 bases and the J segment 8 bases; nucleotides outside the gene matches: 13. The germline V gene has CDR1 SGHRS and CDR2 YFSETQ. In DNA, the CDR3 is TGCGCCAGCAGCCCGAGTGACCTAGCGGGAGTAAGTACGCAGTATTTT. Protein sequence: CASSPSDLAGVSTQYF.

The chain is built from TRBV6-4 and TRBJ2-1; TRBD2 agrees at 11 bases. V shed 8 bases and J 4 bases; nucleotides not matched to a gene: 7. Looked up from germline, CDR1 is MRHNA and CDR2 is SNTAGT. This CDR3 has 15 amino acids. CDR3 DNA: TGTGCCAGCGGCCGGTCTAGCGGGGGGTACAATGAGCAGTTCTTC. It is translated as CASGRSSGGYNEQFF.